This T cell receptor (beta chain) was recorded in a study of T-cell reconstitution after alpha-beta-depleted transplantation in children. A TCRbeta library incorporating unique molecular identifiers was prepared. Via MiXCR, TCRdb re-called the PCR reads, giving one row per CDR3 protein. Of about 980,000 distinct CDR3 sequences in the sample, around 30% were seen once. The V and J ends lost 4 bases and 4 bases respectively, with 16 bases between them. This CDR3 contains 15 residues. Germline V lookup: CDR1 MGHRA, CDR2 YSYEKL. The chain links TRBV4-1 to TRBJ2-5; D tentatively reads TRBD1 or TRBD2 (6 bases each). The clonotype originates from a boy under two years old who had a stem cell transplant for SCID, so the T cells may come from the graft donor. The sequencing here drew on PBMCs, mostly from graft donor cells, taken 360 days after TCRalphabeta/CD19-depleted stem cell transplant. CDR3 amino acids: CASSLSYRGAETQYF. Here the CDR3 DNA reads TGCGCCAGCAGCCTCTCATATAGGGGGGCAGAGACCCAGTACTTC.